A selection of T cell receptor beta chains follows, all from one sample in a study of response to subunit inactivated influenza vaccine. TCRdb passed the RT-PCR reads through MiXCR, listing each CDR3 protein once. The sample contains about 830,000 distinct CDR3 sequences, roughly 20% of which appear only once. Sequencing used PBMCs from blood, obtained 5 to 6 days after vaccination. These receptors were obtained from a man in his fifties who received an inactivated influenza vaccine. Both conserved end residues are trimmed from each CDR3. Fields, in order: J gene, V gene, CDR3 protein.

>TRBJ2-1|TRBV25-1
ASSAASRILYNEQF
>TRBJ1-1|TRBV18
ASSPQLNTEAF
>TRBJ2-3|TRBV7-9
ASSSNRGTTDTQY
>TRBJ1-4|TRBV29-1
SVVEQGDGEKLF
>TRBJ2-7|TRBV7-2
ASSSMGGLYYEQY
>TRBJ1-1|TRBV20-1
SAQQPGGWNTEAF
>TRBJ2-5|TRBV12-3/TRBV12-4
ASTVGTSGGHPYQETQY
>TRBJ1-1|TRBV7-2
ASRRGTGGNTEAF
>TRBJ1-5|TRBV28
ASSHRDRGSGSNQPQH
>TRBJ2-7|TRBV10-3
ASRQLSSYEQY
>TRBJ1-1|TRBV12-3/TRBV12-4
ASIEMNTEAF
>TRBJ2-2|TRBV5-5
ASSRVGTTNTGELF
>TRBJ2-1|TRBV9
ASSVGGSQSYNEQF
>TRBJ2-7|TRBV20-1
SARDPRGLDRGTPYEQY
>TRBJ2-7|TRBV6-2/TRBV6-3
ASSYGGSGTGTYEQY
>TRBJ2-7|TRBV7-6
ASSLEASGGAVYEQY
>TRBJ2-3|TRBV12-3/TRBV12-4
ASSLALLAGTDTQY
>TRBJ1-4|TRBV4-1
ASSQGQGAGSEKLF
>TRBJ2-7|TRBV28
ASSYPDRGTYEQY
>TRBJ2-1|TRBV20-1
SATEIYNEQF
>TRBJ1-2|TRBV20-1
SASTGERYGYT
>TRBJ1-5|TRBV18
ASTTGSQEIASQH
>TRBJ2-4|TRBV10-2
ASSDVGIAKNIQY
>TRBJ2-1|TRBV15
ATSRDAGGRNEQF
>TRBJ1-4|TRBV4-3
ASSHDPAGRGLTTNEKLF
>TRBJ2-6|TRBV27
ASSLDPGVSGANVLT
>TRBJ2-5|TRBV6-2/TRBV6-3
ASSSRLAPGKTQY
>TRBJ2-7|TRBV18
ASSPPTYEQY
>TRBJ2-3|TRBV5-6
ASSWRQPTDTQY
>TRBJ2-1|TRBV3-1
ASSQPLTGDHYNEQF
>TRBJ1-3|TRBV4-3
ASSQDGGTGNTIY
>TRBJ1-6|TRBV7-6
ASSLAGTENSPLH
>TRBJ2-2|TRBV7-3
ASSPDWLTGELF
>TRBJ1-2|TRBV4-1
ASSPGESANYGYT
>TRBJ2-5|TRBV15
ATSRFQYQETQY
>TRBJ2-6|TRBV9
ASSVDPAGANVLT
>TRBJ2-3|TRBV6-5
ASSYGGTSVDTQY
>TRBJ1-4|TRBV3-1
ASSMIGTTVNEKLF